The 15 T cell receptor beta chains presented below share a single source sample, sequenced in a study of T cell responses to AZD1222 COVID-19 vaccine. Sequenced by immunoSEQ multiplex PCR; TCRdb stores in-frame clones only, minus some. The data show under 150,000 clones, 85% to 90% seen once. Sequenced here: peripheral blood, sampled on day 0 of AZD1222 vaccination. These receptors were obtained from an adult in good health.

The rearrangement uses TRBV7-9 and TRBJ1-4, with TRBD1 matching 10 bases. The CDR3 loop spans 14 amino acids. Germline V gene data show CDR1 as SEHNR and CDR2 as FQNEAQ (reference sequence). Trimming at V came to 5 bases and at J to 5 bases, leaving 2 bases not matched to a gene. CDR3 residues: CASSPGQGNEKLFF. The CDR3 coding sequence is TGTGCCAGCAGCCCGGGACAGGGGAATGAAAAACTGTTTTTT.

The chain recombines TRBV9 with TRBJ2-3, with TRBD1 as a possible D gene (5 bases). Trimming took off 3 bases at V and 2 bases at J, with 16 bases between the two ends. From germline, CDR1 is SGDLS and CDR2 YYNGEE. The length of the CDR3 is 16 residues. In DNA form, the CDR3 reads TGTGCCAGCAGCGAAGACAGAATTTCTTACACAGATACGCAGTATTTT. It specifies CASSEDRISYTDTQYF.

This chain connects TRBV18 to TRBJ1-4; TRBD1 agrees at 8 bases. This CDR3 is built from 17 residues. From germline, CDR1 is KGHSH and CDR2 LQKENI. V shed 4 bases, J shed 7 bases, and the junction held 14 bases outside the gene matches. The CDR3 reads CASSLYSQGARGEKLFF. DNA for the CDR3: TGTGCCAGCTCACTCTATTCTCAGGGGGCGCGAGGTGAAAAACTGTTTTTT.

The gene calls are TRBV6-6 and TRBJ2-3, with TRBD2 identical over 7 bases. This CDR3 contains 17 residues. The V segment lost 6 bases and the J segment 4 bases; nucleotides outside the gene matches: 16. Germline CDR1 is MNHNY and CDR2 is SVGAGI (reference sequence). CDR3 bases: TGTGCCAGCAGCCGACGGGCGGGGGTCTCTAACCCAGATACGCAGTATTTT. It is translated as CASSRRAGVSNPDTQYF.

V and J are TRBV5-5 and TRBJ1-2, with D possibly matching TRBD1 (6 bases). The CDR3 consists of 15 residues. Deletions cut 4 bases from V and 4 bases from J, with 17 bases between. Germline V gene lookup returns CDR1 SGHKS and CDR2 YYEKEE (reference sequence). CDR3 region: CASSHTPGDGYGYTF. In nucleotides, the CDR3 is TGTGCCAGCAGCCACACACCAGGGGATGGCTATGGCTACACCTTC.

This chain links TRBV15 with TRBJ2-1; 7 bases align to TRBD1. With V trimmed by 0 bases and J by 0 bases, 2 bases remained unmatched. Germline V gene sequence: CDR1 LNHNV, CDR2 YYDKDF (reference sequence). The CDR3 is made up of 16 amino acids. The CDR3 bases are TGTGCCACCAGCAGAGACCGGGACAGCTCCTACAATGAGCAGTTCTTC. It specifies CATSRDRDSSYNEQFF. The full variable domain, completed using reference TRBV15 and TRBJ2-1, is DAMVIQNPRYQVTQFGKPVTLSCSQTLNHNVMYWYQQKSSQAPKLLFHYYDKDFNNEADTPDNFQSRRPNTSFCFLDIRSPGLGDTAMYLCATSRDRDSSYNEQFFGPGTRLTVL.

V and J are TRBV7-8 and TRBJ2-2; 10 bases match TRBD2. CDR3 length: 18 residues. CDR1 is SGHVS and CDR2 is FQNEAQ in the germline V gene. Trimming took 7 bases from V and 5 from J; bases not matched to a gene: 16. The CDR3 DNA reads as TGTGCCAGCAAGCCTGCCCTAGCGGGGGCCGGAGGAACCGGGGAGCTGTTTTTT. Its translation: CASKPALAGAGGTGELFF.

The V call is TRBV7-3, the J call TRBJ1-1; TRBD1 might be the D (5 bases). V lost 3 bases and J 8 bases, leaving 10 bases between the germline ends. There are 12 residues in the CDR3. Germline V gene lookup returns CDR1 SGHTA and CDR2 FQGTGA. The CDR3, as DNA: TGTGCCAGCAGCTTGGGGCTAGGAGAAGCTTTCTTT. Translating gives CASSLGLGEAFF. Looking up the rest from reference TRBV7-3 and TRBJ1-1 gives the full variable domain: GAGVSQTPSNKVTEKGKYVELRCDPISGHTALYWYRQSLGQGPEFLIYFQGTGAADDSGLPNDRFFAVRPEGSVSTLKIQRTERGDSAVYLCASSLGLGEAFFGQGTRLTVV.

The V gene is TRBV11-2, the J gene TRBJ2-2; 7 bases map to TRBD2. The CDR3 length is 17 residues. After removal of 2 bases from V and 1 base from J, the junction contained 7 bases not matched to a gene. Germline V lookup: CDR1 SGHAT, CDR2 FQNNGV. In DNA form, the CDR3 reads TGTGCCAGCAGCTTAATTACGGGGGGAGTGAACACCGGGGAGCTGTTTTTT. Protein: CASSLITGGVNTGELFF.

The V and J genes are TRBV18 and TRBJ1-5, with D possibly being TRBD1 (5 bases). Germline CDR1 is KGHSH and CDR2 is LQKENI. There are 15 residues in the CDR3. V lost 3 bases to trimming and J lost 0 bases, with 9 bases between them. The CDR3 here is CASSPQGNSNQPQHF. The CDR3, as DNA: TGTGCCAGCTCACCCCAGGGTAATAGCAATCAGCCCCAGCATTTT.

V and J are TRBV6-5 and TRBJ1-1; no clear D gene. This CDR3 is 15 amino acids long. Trimming took off 5 bases at V and 4 bases at J, with 17 bases between the two ends. Per the germline V gene, CDR1 is MNHEY and CDR2 is SVGAGI. The CDR3 is CASSQSQIWGTEAFF. The CDR3 region has the DNA TGTGCCAGCAGTCAATCACAGATCTGGGGCACTGAAGCTTTCTTT.

The V gene is TRBV7-8, the J gene TRBJ2-3; tentatively, D is TRBD1 (5 bases). In germline, CDR1 is SGHVS, CDR2 FQNEAQ. The CDR3 consists of 16 residues. Trimming took 3 bases from V and 2 from J, leaving 15 bases between them. The CDR3 nucleotides are TGTGCCAGCAGCTTCCCCTTGAAGGGGATCACAGATACGCAGTATTTT. Protein: CASSFPLKGITDTQYF. Together with reference TRBV7-8 and TRBJ2-3, the CDR3 gives the full variable domain: GAGVSQSPRYKVAKRGQDVALRCDPISGHVSLFWYQQALGQGPEFLTYFQNEAQLDKSGLPSDRFFAERPEGSVSTLKIQRTQQEDSAVYLCASSFPLKGITDTQYFGPGTRLTVL.

The chain combines TRBV4-3 with TRBJ2-1, with D maybe TRBD2 (6 bases). Germline values: CDR1 LGHNA, CDR2 YSLEER. The CDR3 runs 15 residues. Between the trimmed V and J ends, which lost 0 bases and 5 bases, there was a span of 11 bases. The CDR3 DNA follows: TGCGCCAGCAGCCAAGATGGGGGGAAGGACAATGAGCAGTTCTTC. This encodes CASSQDGGKDNEQFF.

This clone was seen a few times. The genes are TRBV27 and TRBJ1-2, with D possibly TRBD1 on 5 matching bases. CDR3 size: 13 residues. Germline values: CDR1 MNHEY, CDR2 SMNVEV (reference sequence). Trimming cost V 1 base and J 6 bases, with 9 bases left between them. DNA for the CDR3: TGTGCCAGCAGTTTATTGGGGGGGAATGGCTACACCTTC. Amino acids: CASSLLGGNGYTF.

V gene TRBV7-9 combines with J gene TRBJ2-7, with a tentative D call TRBD1 (5 bases). The germline CDR1 and CDR2 sequences are SEHNR and FQNEAQ (reference sequence). V gave up 7 bases and J gave up 4 bases, with 20 bases separating them. The CDR3 contains 15 residues. As DNA, the CDR3 is TGTGCCAGCATCGACACTTATGGACAAGTATACGAGCAGTACTTC. It specifies CASIDTYGQVYEQYF. Full variable domain (rest looked up from reference TRBV7-9 and TRBJ2-7): DTGVSQNPRHKITKRGQNVTFRCDPISEHNRLYWYRQTLGQGPEFLTYFQNEAQLEKSRLLSDRFSAERPKGSFSTLEIQRTEQGDSAMYLCASIDTYGQVYEQYFGPGTRLTVT.